This T cell receptor beta chain was identified during a study of blood T cell repertoires in COVID-19. The wider study: Whether acute or convalescent, the COVID-19 samples came from the United States, Italy and Spain.

Original analysis: From reference gene primer amplification, estimates of nucleated cell counts were derived. Sequenced by immunoSEQ multiplex PCR; TCRdb stores in-frame clones only, minus some. V, J and clone size were drawn from that table, and D and trimming were deduced from the DNA. The sample shows about 310,000 clones, approximately 86% of them seen only once. This clone was found once. The sample comprised peripheral blood. The source is a man younger than 30 with active or convalescent COVID-19.

The CDR3 bases are TGTGCCACCGCGGGGGGGGGCCTTTCCTACAATGAGCAGTTCTTC. Translating gives CATAGGGLSYNEQFF. The rearrangement uses TRBV7-9 and TRBJ2-1; 9 bases fit TRBD2. Per germline, CDR1 SEHNR and CDR2 FQNEAQ (reference sequence). The CDR3 totals 15 residues. The V segment lost 10 bases and the J segment 1 base; nucleotides outside the gene matches: 8.